This TCR beta chain is from a study of metastatic and nonmetastatic thyroid tumors. Thyroid surgery took place with no prior treatment in any patient. The CDR3 runs to 13 residues. Germline V gene lookup returns CDR1 WNHNN and CDR2 SYGVQD (reference sequence). Findings of the study overall: Within blood and tumor, benign nodules reportedly had significantly lower TCR beta diversity than malignant thyroid tumors did.

This clone was seen more than once but under ten times. Antigen: not known. One end of the junction does not line up with germline, which may come from a read error. TCRdb reprocessed the PCR reads via MiXCR. The sample includes about 59,000 clones, about 16% of them seen just once. Sample: blood. The chain combines TRBV10-1 with TRBJ2-7; D unclear. The sequence came from a male donor with papillary thyroid cancer or a benign thyroid nodule (not recorded which). Some clones in this sample may be carry-over from other donors' samples. Written as DNA, the CDR3 is TGCGCCAGCAGTCAACCCAGCTCCTACGAGCAGTGCTTC. Translating gives CASSQPSSYEQCF.